These T cell receptor beta chains were read from a single sample in a study of cytomegalovirus exposure and HLA in healthy donors. Method: immunoSEQ multiplex PCR; TCRdb's copy keeps in-frame clones and lacks some. This table has around 92,000 clones, 65% to 85% appearing once. The sequenced sample consisted of PBMCs. The receptors were gathered from a female donor in good health and CMV-seropositive. The conserved cysteine and the conserved F or W are not part of the CDR3 here.

j_call | v_call | cdr3_aa
TRBJ1-3 | TRBV6-6 | ASRTERGVSGNTIY
TRBJ2-5 | TRBV11-1 | ASSRSGTETQY
TRBJ1-4 | TRBV7-9 | ASSLRGWPNEKLF
TRBJ2-1 | TRBV5-1 | ASSLDGGNTGQF
TRBJ2-6 | TRBV6-1 | ASSDRGTSGANVLT
TRBJ1-2 | TRBV10-3 | AISPGQSPYGYT
TRBJ1-1 | TRBV2 | ASSEALVAGSGTEAF
TRBJ1-6 | TRBV2 | ASSTTGPYNSPLH
TRBJ2-3 | TRBV13 | ASSSLAGGVTDTQY
TRBJ2-7 | TRBV21-1 | ASRKPQQGLLSYEQY
TRBJ2-1 | TRBV7-2 | ASSFVRTGINEQF
TRBJ1-1 | TRBV30 | AWMSGGVGTEAF
TRBJ1-1 | TRBV7-7 | ASSLDRGTEAF
TRBJ2-7 | TRBV5-1 | ASSLTSGGEQY
TRBJ2-3 | TRBV2 | ASSHRGRGTDTQY
TRBJ2-7 | TRBV7-6 | ASRGVGAEQY
TRBJ1-4 | TRBV9 | ASSVGGTDEKLF
TRBJ2-7 | TRBV14 | ASSQDTLVAGSYEQY
TRBJ2-4 | TRBV28 | ASSLWGGSKNIQY
TRBJ2-7 | TRBV25-1 | ASSSLGYEQY
TRBJ2-2 | TRBV7-8 | ASSPLAGGNTGELF
TRBJ2-7 | TRBV2 | ASAPRQGGSEQY
TRBJ2-3 | TRBV7-2 | ASSLRDTTDTQY
TRBJ2-1 | TRBV7-7 | ASSPGGSYNEQF
TRBJ2-3 | TRBV5-1 | ASSLRTGGTSDTQY
TRBJ2-3 | TRBV7-8 | ASSLAGRGQTDTQY
TRBJ2-7 | TRBV28 | ASSSVASGREQY
TRBJ2-7 | TRBV28 | ASRPSGRVSYEQY
TRBJ1-1 | TRBV9 | ASSGVNGANTEAF
TRBJ2-3 | TRBV2 | ASRSRLAGATDTQY
TRBJ1-2 | TRBV28 | ASWDRYYGYT
TRBJ2-3 | TRBV4-3 | ASSQDLAERTDTQY
TRBJ2-5 | TRBV30 | AWSVQETQY
TRBJ1-3 | TRBV6-5 | ASRIAESSGNTIY
TRBJ2-3 | TRBV2 | ASSAALSDTQY
TRBJ2-3 | TRBV7-2 | ASSLFPPGGGTDTQY
TRBJ2-2 | TRBV11-3 | ASSLEQTGELF
TRBJ1-5 | TRBV28 | ASEPQGAREPQH
TRBJ1-3 | TRBV10-1 | ASSEFGVPSGNTIY
TRBJ1-2 | TRBV19 | ASLQGAYGYT
TRBJ2-7 | TRBV4-3 | ASSQGDRASEQY